One sample yielded the 15 T cell receptor beta chains listed below, sequenced in a study of early T cells in non-severe SARS-CoV-2 infection. TCRdb fed the 5' RACE reads into MiXCR, producing one record per CDR3 protein. This table holds some 27,000 distinct CDR3 sequences, about 4.6% found once. The sample comprised whole blood. All receptors come from an adult who was a healthcare worker with PCR-confirmed SARS-CoV-2 infection or an uninfected control (not recorded which).

This clonotype was detected many times. This chain connects TRBV2 to TRBJ2-3; D perhaps matches TRBD2 (5 bases). The CDR3 totals 16 residues. Germline V CDR1 and CDR2: SNHLY, FYNNEI. V was trimmed by 3 bases and J by 2 bases, leaving 15 bases between them. CDR3 amino acids: CASSDGVGLFTDTQYF. Written as DNA, the CDR3 is TGTGCCAGCAGTGATGGGGTAGGACTTTTCACAGATACGCAGTATTTT.

This clonotype was seen repeatedly, ten times or more. The chain recombines TRBV5-1 with TRBJ2-5; 7 bases align to TRBD1. Germline CDR1 is SGHRS and CDR2 is YFSETQ. The CDR3 totals 14 residues. V shed 4 bases and J 2 bases; nucleotides not matched to a gene: 5. This chain's CDR3 is CASSRDSPQETQYF. The CDR3, as DNA: TGCGCCAGCAGCCGGGACAGCCCGCAAGAGACCCAGTACTTC.

This clonotype has ten or more counts. The rearrangement links TRBV27 to TRBJ2-5; 11 bases map to TRBD2. This CDR3 comprises 17 residues. Germline values: CDR1 MNHEY, CDR2 SMNVEV (reference sequence). The J segment lost 4 bases and the V segment lost 4 bases, leaving 11 bases of the junction unmatched. CDR3 nucleotide sequence: TGTGCCAGCAGTTCTATGATAGCGGGAGGGCCGAGAGAGACCCAGTACTTC. Translation: CASSSMIAGGPRETQYF.

This clonotype was seen ten or more times. The chain employs TRBV19 and TRBJ1-2; no clear D. The germline V and J ends were trimmed by 4 bases and 3 bases, with 9 bases remaining between them. The CDR3 contains 13 residues. CDR1 and CDR2 (germline): LNHDA, SQIVND (reference sequence). CDR3 amino acids: CASSTSSYYGYTF. CDR3 nucleotide sequence: TGTGCCAGTAGTACCAGCAGTTACTATGGCTACACCTTC.

V gene TRBV2 combines with J gene TRBJ1-6; D not resolved. The ends were cut back, 4 bases at V and 9 bases at J, with 7 bases in the middle. The CDR3 totals 12 residues. Germline CDR1 SNHLY, CDR2 FYNNEI. CDR3 protein: CASSGPASPLHF. As DNA, the CDR3 is TGTGCCAGCAGTGGCCCGGCTTCACCCCTCCACTTT. Looking up the rest from reference TRBV2 and TRBJ1-6 gives the full variable domain: EPEVTQTPSHQVTQMGQEVILRCVPISNHLYFYWYRQILGQKVEFLVSFYNNEISEKSEIFDDQFSVERPDGSNFTLKIRSTKLEDSAMYFCASSGPASPLHFGNGTRLTVT.

This clonotype appeared many times. This chain uses TRBV11-1 with TRBJ1-1, with D possibly being TRBD1 (6 bases). The CDR3 extends over 14 amino acids. CDR1 is SGHAT and CDR2 is FQDESV in the germline V gene (reference sequence). The V and J ends lost 5 bases and 4 bases respectively, with 14 bases between them. This CDR3 is CASSGPQGGTEAFF. CDR3 bases: TGTGCCAGCAGCGGACCACAGGGCGGCACTGAAGCTTTCTTT.

The chain carries TRBV29-1 and TRBJ2-7, with 9 bases that match TRBD2. The CDR3 consists of 12 residues. Per germline, CDR1 SQVTM and CDR2 ANQGSEA. With V trimmed by 4 bases and J by 4 bases, 2 bases remained unmatched. CDR3 loop: CSVASGAYEQYF. The CDR3 DNA sequence: TGCAGCGTTGCTAGCGGGGCTTACGAGCAGTACTTC.

The sample holds many counts of this clonotype. One junction end does not reproduce the germline sequence, and a read error may be involved. This chain connects TRBV10-3 to TRBJ2-1, with D tentatively TRBD1 (5 bases). This CDR3 contains 15 residues. Germline-derived CDR1 and CDR2 are ENHRY and SYGVKD. Here the CDR3 DNA reads TGTGTCATCAGTGAAGGGCAGGGATTATACAATGAGCAGTTCTTC. This translates into CVISEGQGLYNEQFF.

This clonotype was counted at least ten times. The chain couples TRBV4-1 to TRBJ2-5; no firm D call. Germline CDR1 and CDR2: MGHRA and YSYEKL. The V gene lost 1 base and the J gene lost 5 bases, with 14 bases spanning the gap. This CDR3 is 15 amino acids long. As DNA, the CDR3 is TGCGCCAGCAGCCAAGCCGACACCCTCGGGGAGACCCAGTACTTC. This encodes CASSQADTLGETQYF.

This clonotype was observed a handful of times. The chain has TRBV30 and TRBJ2-1, with TRBD2 as a possible D gene (6 bases). The CDR3 is made up of 16 amino acids. The V end was cut by 1 base, the J end by 7 bases, with 20 bases between. Germline V lookup: CDR1 GTSNPN, CDR2 SVGIG (reference sequence). The CDR3 DNA is TGTGCCTGGAGTGGATACTGGCGGGATTCCCCAAATGAGCAGTTCTTC. Encoded protein: CAWSGYWRDSPNEQFF.

The rearrangement joins TRBV20-1 to TRBJ2-1, with 13 bases aligning to TRBD2. Looked up from germline, CDR1 is DFQATT and CDR2 is SNEGSKA (reference sequence). J lost 10 bases, V lost 7 bases, and 7 bases had no gene match. The CDR3 is made up of 13 amino acids. This chain's CDR3 is CSGTSGREREQFF. CDR3 in DNA: TGCAGTGGGACTAGCGGGAGAGAAAGGGAGCAGTTCTTC.

There are many counts of this clonotype. CDR3 DNA: TGCGCCAGCAGCGCATTTCTTCCGGGAGGGGAAGAGACCCAGTACTTC. This gives the protein CASSAFLPGGEETQYF. This chain links TRBV5-1 with TRBJ2-5; 8 bases fit TRBD2. Per germline, CDR1 SGHRS and CDR2 YFSETQ. The CDR3 is 16 residues long. V shed 4 bases and J 3 bases; nucleotides not matched to a gene: 11.

Worth noting for this clonotype: With a much larger clone just one base away, this may be a read error. The chain uses TRBV29-1 and TRBJ1-2; no definite D call. This CDR3 comprises 14 residues. Germline CDR1 SQVTM, CDR2 ANQGSEA. CDR3 DNA sequence: TGCAGCGTCGCCACCCTTCTCGGGAACTATGGCTACGCCTTC. This sequence encodes CSVATLLGNYGYAF.

The chain carries TRBV10-2 and TRBJ2-7; 10 nucleotides agree with TRBD2. Germline V gene sequence: CDR1 WSHSY, CDR2 SAAADI. CDR3 length: 14 amino acids. V gave up 4 bases and J gave up 3 bases; unmatched junction bases: 3. CDR3 DNA: TGCGCCAGCAGTGGTAGCGGGGGGTACTACGAGCAGTACTTC. Translating gives CASSGSGGYYEQYF.

This clonotype was seen many times. The chain uses TRBV27 and TRBJ2-1; unclear D gene. This CDR3 region has 17 residues. The V and J ends lost 3 bases and 9 bases respectively, with 24 bases between them. CDR1 and CDR2 (germline): MNHEY, SMNVEV (reference sequence). The CDR3 DNA follows: TGTGCCAGCAGTTTTCTATTCCGGACGTCAACCGGCGGTGAGCAGTTCTTC. Its protein is CASSFLFRTSTGGEQFF.